The 16 T cell receptor beta chains below come from one sample, sequenced in a study of blood T cell repertoires in COVID-19. The method was immunoSEQ multiplex PCR; TCRdb's version includes in-frame clones alone and lacks a portion of them. This sample has about 180,000 clones, with 79% found just once. The material sequenced was peripheral blood. All receptors come from a woman aged 55-70 years with COVID-19, enrolled during active disease.

V and J are TRBV4-1 and TRBJ1-1; D is unclear. The V gene's germline CDR1 is MGHRA and CDR2 YSYEKL. The CDR3 contains 18 residues. Trimming cost V 0 bases and J 8 bases, with 25 bases left between them. CDR3 residues: CASSQDLQTGRSFEEAFF. The CDR3 DNA reads TGCGCCAGCAGCCAAGATTTGCAGACCGGGAGATCCTTTGAAGAAGCTTTCTTT.

This clone was seen more than once but under ten times. The gene calls are TRBV19 and TRBJ2-1, with TRBD2 identical over 10 bases. Trimming cost V 5 bases and J 6 bases; bases outside gene matches: 10. The CDR3 contains 16 residues. Germline assignment: CDR1 LNHDA and CDR2 SQIVND (reference sequence). DNA of the CDR3: TGTGCCAGTAGTGCATGGACTAGCGGAGGGGGCAATGAGCAGTTCTTC. Translated, it gives CASSAWTSGGGNEQFF.

The chain links TRBV5-1 to TRBJ2-1; 7 bases agree with TRBD1. From germline, CDR1 is SGHRS and CDR2 YFSETQ. This CDR3 contains 14 residues. J gave up 9 bases and V 7 bases, and 13 bases lay outside the gene matches. CDR3 in amino acids: CASVGQTTGSEQFF. Here the CDR3 DNA reads TGCGCCAGCGTGGGACAGACGACTGGGAGTGAGCAGTTCTTC.

V is TRBV19 and J is TRBJ1-4; D remains ambiguous. Germline assignment: CDR1 LNHDA and CDR2 SQIVND (reference sequence). V shed 1 base and J shed 7 bases, with 13 bases lying between them. This CDR3 is built from 15 residues. CDR3 protein: CASSIGLAEGEKLFF. Here the CDR3 DNA reads TGTGCCAGTAGTATAGGTCTCGCCGAGGGTGAAAAACTGTTTTTT.

This sequence joins TRBV7-2 and TRBJ2-6; 9 bases map to TRBD1. V lost 3 bases, J lost 0 bases, and 9 bases stayed unmatched. Germline loops: CDR1 SGHTA, CDR2 FQGNSA. The CDR3 loop spans 19 amino acids. In DNA form, the CDR3 reads TGTGCCAGCAGCTTGTCCGGGACAGGGCTATCCTCTGGGGCCAACGTCCTGACTTTC. It specifies CASSLSGTGLSSGANVLTF.

The chain carries TRBV19 and TRBJ1-2; TRBD1 matches 10 bases. The germline V gene has CDR1 LNHDA and CDR2 SQIVND (reference sequence). Losses at the gene ends were 4 bases for V and 8 bases for J; bases not matched to a gene: 7. This CDR3 comprises 14 residues. CDR3 sequence: CASSTGTGARGYTF. The CDR3 nucleotides read TGTGCCAGTAGTACCGGGACAGGGGCTAGAGGCTACACCTTC.

In its sample, this clone was seen many times. The J gene is TRBJ1-2, the V gene TRBV7-9, with D tentatively TRBD1 (6 bases). Germline lookup yields CDR1 SEHNR and CDR2 FQNEAQ (reference sequence). The CDR3 is 14 amino acids. Trimming removed 3 bases at V and 6 bases at J, with 14 bases between. The chain's CDR3 is CASSFDRRRDGYTF. For the CDR3, the DNA is TGTGCCAGCAGCTTTGACAGGAGACGTGATGGCTACACCTTC.

The V call is TRBV28, the J call TRBJ1-6, with D possibly being TRBD1 (5 bases). This CDR3 has 16 amino acids. V was clipped by 5 bases and J by 9 bases, with 20 bases between them. Germline V lookup: CDR1 MDHEN, CDR2 SYDVKM. The CDR3 bases are TGTGCCAGCAGTCCCCGCCGCGGGGGTCTGAGTTCACCCCTCCACTTT. Its translation is CASSPRRGGLSSPLHF. Combining the CDR3 with reference TRBV28 and TRBJ1-6 gives the whole variable domain DVKVTQSSRYLVKRTGEKVFLECVQDMDHENMFWYRQDPGLGLRLIYFSYDVKMKEKGDIPEGYSVSREKKERFSLILESASTNQTSMYLCASSPRRGGLSSPLHFGNGTRLTVT.

The chain uses TRBV28 and TRBJ2-4, with TRBD1 matching over 7 bases. Per the germline V gene, CDR1 is MDHEN and CDR2 is SYDVKM. This CDR3 comprises 16 residues. Trimming removed 6 bases from V and 0 bases from J; junction bases left unmatched: 8. CDR3 amino acids: CASSFTGALAKNIQYF. Written as DNA, the CDR3 is TGTGCCAGCAGCTTTACAGGGGCCTTAGCCAAAAACATTCAGTACTTC.

This rearrangement joins TRBV27 to TRBJ2-3; weak D call: TRBD2 (5 bases). The V gene's germline CDR1 is MNHEY and CDR2 SMNVEV (reference sequence). The V end was cut by 2 bases, the J end by 5 bases, with 8 bases between. This CDR3 is built from 13 residues. In nucleotides, the CDR3 is TGTGCCAGCAGTTTAGAGGGTTTAGATACGCAGTATTTT. It specifies CASSLEGLDTQYF.

Here the CDR3 DNA reads TGTGCCAGCAGTCCTGGGGCGGTGACTGAGCAGTTCTTC. Translating it yields CASSPGAVTEQFF. The chain combines TRBV28 with TRBJ2-1, with D perhaps matching TRBD1 (5 bases). This CDR3 has 13 amino acids. Germline V gene data show CDR1 as MDHEN and CDR2 as SYDVKM. Deletions cut 5 bases from V and 9 bases from J, with 14 bases between. The complete variable domain, with remaining parts taken from reference TRBV28 and TRBJ2-1, reads DVKVTQSSRYLVKRTGEKVFLECVQDMDHENMFWYRQDPGLGLRLIYFSYDVKMKEKGDIPEGYSVSREKKERFSLILESASTNQTSMYLCASSPGAVTEQFFGPGTRLTVL.

This chain links TRBV4-3 with TRBJ2-1; 12 bases line up with TRBD1. V was clipped by 2 bases and J by 4 bases; unmatched bases: 3. The V gene's germline CDR1 is LGHNA and CDR2 YSLEER. The CDR3 has 16 residues. CDR3 coding DNA: TGCGCCAGCAGCCAATCGGGACAGGGGGCTTACAATGAGCAGTTCTTC. Translating it yields CASSQSGQGAYNEQFF.

The chain combines TRBV24-1 with TRBJ1-2; TRBD1 matches at 9 bases. Unmatched junction bases numbered 2, after V lost 3 bases and J lost 4 bases. Per germline, CDR1 KGHDR and CDR2 SFDVKD. CDR3 length: 14 residues. CDR3 region: CATSDEQGAYGYTF. Written as DNA, the CDR3 is TGTGCCACCAGTGATGAACAGGGGGCCTATGGCTACACCTTC.

The chain couples TRBV2 to TRBJ2-7, with a tentative D call TRBD1 (5 bases). The germline gives CDR1 SNHLY, CDR2 FYNNEI. Trimming removed 6 bases from V and 5 bases from J, with 14 bases in between. The CDR3 covers 13 residues. Here the CDR3 DNA reads TGTGCCAGCAGCGATTCAGGGTTCCACGAGCAGTACGTC. Its translation: CASSDSGFHEQYV.

The rearrangement joins TRBV12-3 or TRBV12-4 to TRBJ1-3, with 7 bases lining up with TRBD1. V was clipped by 6 bases and J by 4 bases; unmatched bases: 3. This CDR3 contains 13 residues. CDR3 region: CASRGTAGNTIYF. In nucleotides, the CDR3 is TGTGCCAGCAGGGGGACAGCGGGAAACACCATATATTTT.

The V call is TRBV7-2, the J call TRBJ1-2, with 10 bases matching TRBD1. Trimming took 1 base from V and 6 from J; bases not matched to a gene: 8. This CDR3 comprises 16 residues. The germline V gene has CDR1 SGHTA and CDR2 FQGNSA. CDR3 coding DNA: TGTGCCAGCAGCTTAGACCGGGACAGGGGTAGGCATGGCTACACCTTC. It encodes CASSLDRDRGRHGYTF. Variable domain in full (rest from reference TRBV7-2 and TRBJ1-2): GAGVSQSPSNKVTEKGKDVELRCDPISGHTALYWYRQSLGQGLEFLIYFQGNSAPDKSGLPSDRFSAERTGGSVSTLTIQRTQQEDSAVYLCASSLDRDRGRHGYTFGSGTRLTVV.